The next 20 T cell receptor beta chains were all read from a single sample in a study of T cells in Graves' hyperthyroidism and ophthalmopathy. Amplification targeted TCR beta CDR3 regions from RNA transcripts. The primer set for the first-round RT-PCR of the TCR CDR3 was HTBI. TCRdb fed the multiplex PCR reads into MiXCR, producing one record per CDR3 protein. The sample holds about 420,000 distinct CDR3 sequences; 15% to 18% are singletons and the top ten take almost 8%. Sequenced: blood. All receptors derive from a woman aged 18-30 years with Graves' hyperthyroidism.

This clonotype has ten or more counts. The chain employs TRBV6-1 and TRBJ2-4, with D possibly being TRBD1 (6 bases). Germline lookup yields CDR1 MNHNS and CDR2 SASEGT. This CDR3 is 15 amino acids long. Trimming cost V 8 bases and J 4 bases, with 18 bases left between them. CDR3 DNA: TGTGCCAGCCGATCTGGATCTACAGGGAAAAACATTCAGTACTTC. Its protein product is CASRSGSTGKNIQYF.

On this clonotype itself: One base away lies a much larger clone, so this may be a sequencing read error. CDR3 in amino acids: CASSFQTALGGNEKLFF. The CDR3 DNA is TGTGCCAGCAGTTTTCAAACGGCCCTCGGCGGTAATGAAAAACTGTTTTTT. V is TRBV28 and J is TRBJ1-4; no definite D call. V was clipped by 3 bases and J by 4 bases, with 18 bases between them. The CDR3 has 17 residues. Germline CDR1 MDHEN, CDR2 SYDVKM.

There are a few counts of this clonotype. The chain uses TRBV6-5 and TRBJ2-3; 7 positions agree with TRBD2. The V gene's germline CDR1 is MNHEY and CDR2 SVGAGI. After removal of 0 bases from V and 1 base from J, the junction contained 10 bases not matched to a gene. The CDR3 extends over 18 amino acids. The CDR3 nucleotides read TGTGCCAGCAGTTACTCGATATCCTTCGCGGGGGGCACAGATACGCAGTATTTT. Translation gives CASSYSISFAGGTDTQYF.

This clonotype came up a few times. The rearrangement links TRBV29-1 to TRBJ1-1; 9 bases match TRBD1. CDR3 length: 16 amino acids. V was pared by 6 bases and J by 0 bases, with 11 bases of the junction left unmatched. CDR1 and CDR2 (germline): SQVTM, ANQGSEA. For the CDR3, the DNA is TGCAGCGTGGGGACAGGGTATTCTCCCTTGAACACTGAAGCTTTCTTT. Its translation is CSVGTGYSPLNTEAFF.

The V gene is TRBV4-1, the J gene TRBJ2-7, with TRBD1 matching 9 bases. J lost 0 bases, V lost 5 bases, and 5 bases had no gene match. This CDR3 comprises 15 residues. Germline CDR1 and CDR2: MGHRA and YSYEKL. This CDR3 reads CASSGQGLSSYEQYF. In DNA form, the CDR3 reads TGCGCCAGCAGCGGACAGGGGCTGAGCTCCTACGAGCAGTACTTC.

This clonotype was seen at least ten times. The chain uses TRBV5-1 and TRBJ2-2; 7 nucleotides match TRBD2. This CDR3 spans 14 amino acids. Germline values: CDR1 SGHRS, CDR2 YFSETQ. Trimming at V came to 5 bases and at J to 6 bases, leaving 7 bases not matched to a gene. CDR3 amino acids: CASRIEGGAGELFF. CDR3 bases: TGCGCCAGCAGAATCGAGGGAGGGGCCGGGGAGCTGTTTTTT.

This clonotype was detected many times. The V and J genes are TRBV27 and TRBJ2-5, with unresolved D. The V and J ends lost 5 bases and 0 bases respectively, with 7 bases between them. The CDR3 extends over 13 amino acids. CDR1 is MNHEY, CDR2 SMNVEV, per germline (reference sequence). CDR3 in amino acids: CASSTQYQETQYF. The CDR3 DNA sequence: TGTGCCAGCAGTACCCAATACCAAGAGACCCAGTACTTC.

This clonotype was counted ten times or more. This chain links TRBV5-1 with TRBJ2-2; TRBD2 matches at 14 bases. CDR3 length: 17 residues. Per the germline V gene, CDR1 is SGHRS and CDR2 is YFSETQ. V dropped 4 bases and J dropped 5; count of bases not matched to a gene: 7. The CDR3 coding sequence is TGCGCCAGCAGCCCCCGACTAGCGGGGGGGCCGACCGGGGAGCTGTTTTTT. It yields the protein CASSPRLAGGPTGELFF.

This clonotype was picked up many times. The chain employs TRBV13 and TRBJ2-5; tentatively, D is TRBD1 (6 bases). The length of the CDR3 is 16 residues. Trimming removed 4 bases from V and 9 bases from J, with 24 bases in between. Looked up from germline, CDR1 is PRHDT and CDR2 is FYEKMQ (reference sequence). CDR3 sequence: CASSSWVRRGEDPQYF. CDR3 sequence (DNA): TGTGCCAGCAGCTCCTGGGTTCGCAGGGGCGAAGATCCCCAGTACTTC.

The CDR3 protein is CASSFGPGGEQYF. DNA of the CDR3: TGTGCCAGCAGCTTCGGCCCAGGTGGCGAGCAGTACTTC. This chain links TRBV7-3 with TRBJ2-7; D gene uncertain. CDR1 and CDR2 (germline): SGHTA, FQGTGA. The CDR3 has 13 amino acids. With 3 bases removed from V and 6 bases from J, the gap between germline ends came to 12 bases. The entire variable domain, with the rest obtained from reference TRBV7-3 and TRBJ2-7, is as follows: GAGVSQTPSNKVTEKGKYVELRCDPISGHTALYWYRQSLGQGPEFLIYFQGTGAADDSGLPNDRFFAVRPEGSVSTLKIQRTERGDSAVYLCASSFGPGGEQYFGPGTRLTVT.

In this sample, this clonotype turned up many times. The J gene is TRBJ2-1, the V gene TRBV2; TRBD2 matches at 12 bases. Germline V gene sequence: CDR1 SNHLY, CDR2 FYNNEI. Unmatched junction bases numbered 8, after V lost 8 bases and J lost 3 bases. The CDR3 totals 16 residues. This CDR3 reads CASSPILAGGYNEQFF. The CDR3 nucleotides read TGTGCCAGCTCTCCCATACTAGCGGGGGGCTACAATGAGCAGTTCTTC.

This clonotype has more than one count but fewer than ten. The CDR3 loop is CSATGLGTYNEQFF. The CDR3 DNA sequence: TGCAGTGCCACAGGTTTGGGGACCTACAATGAGCAGTTCTTC. This chain connects TRBV20-1 to TRBJ2-1, with D possibly TRBD1 on 5 matching bases. Trimming took 6 bases from V and 2 from J, leaving 14 bases between them. The CDR3 extends over 14 amino acids. Germline CDR1 DFQATT, CDR2 SNEGSKA (reference sequence).

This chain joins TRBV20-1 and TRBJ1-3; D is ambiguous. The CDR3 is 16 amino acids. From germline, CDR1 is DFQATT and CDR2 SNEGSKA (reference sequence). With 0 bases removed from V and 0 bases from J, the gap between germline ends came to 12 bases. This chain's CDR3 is CSARDPAGSSGNTIYF. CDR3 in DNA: TGCAGTGCTAGAGATCCGGCGGGGAGCTCTGGAAACACCATATATTTT.

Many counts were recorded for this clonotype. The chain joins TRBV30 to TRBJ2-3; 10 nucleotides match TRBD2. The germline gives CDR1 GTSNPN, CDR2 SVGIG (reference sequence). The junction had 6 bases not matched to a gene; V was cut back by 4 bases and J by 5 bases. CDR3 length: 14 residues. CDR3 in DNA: TGTGCCTGGATGCGAGCGGGGGGGGTAGATACGCAGTATTTT. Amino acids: CAWMRAGGVDTQYF.

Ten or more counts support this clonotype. CDR3 protein: CSVPGHIEDTQYF. The CDR3 region has the DNA TGCAGTGTACCGGGACACATAGAAGATACGCAGTATTTT. J is TRBJ2-3 and V is TRBV20-1; tentative D call: TRBD1 (6 bases). The germline V gene encodes CDR1 DFQATT and CDR2 SNEGSKA (reference sequence). V was clipped by 7 bases and J by 5 bases, with 16 bases between them. This CDR3 spans 13 amino acids.

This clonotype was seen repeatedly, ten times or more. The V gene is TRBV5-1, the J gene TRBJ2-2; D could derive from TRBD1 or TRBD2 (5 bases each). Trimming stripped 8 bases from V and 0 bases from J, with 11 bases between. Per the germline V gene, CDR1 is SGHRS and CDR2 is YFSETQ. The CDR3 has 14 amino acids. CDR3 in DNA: TGCGCCAGGCAGGGACCCGCGAACACCGGGGAGCTGTTTTTT. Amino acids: CARQGPANTGELFF.

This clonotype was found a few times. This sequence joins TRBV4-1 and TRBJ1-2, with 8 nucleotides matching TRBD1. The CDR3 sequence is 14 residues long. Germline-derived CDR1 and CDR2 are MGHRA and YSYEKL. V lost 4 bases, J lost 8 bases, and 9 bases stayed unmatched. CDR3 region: CASSPSQGAQGYTF. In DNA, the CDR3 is TGCGCCAGCAGCCCCTCCCAGGGGGCGCAAGGCTACACCTTC.

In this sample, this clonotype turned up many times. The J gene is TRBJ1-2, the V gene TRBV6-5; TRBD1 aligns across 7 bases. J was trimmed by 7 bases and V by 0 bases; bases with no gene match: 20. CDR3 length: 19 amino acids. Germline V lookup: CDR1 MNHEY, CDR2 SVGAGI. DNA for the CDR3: TGTGCCAGCAGTTACTCGCACGTGCAACTAGGACAGGCCGAAGGTGGCTACACCTTC. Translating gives CASSYSHVQLGQAEGGYTF.

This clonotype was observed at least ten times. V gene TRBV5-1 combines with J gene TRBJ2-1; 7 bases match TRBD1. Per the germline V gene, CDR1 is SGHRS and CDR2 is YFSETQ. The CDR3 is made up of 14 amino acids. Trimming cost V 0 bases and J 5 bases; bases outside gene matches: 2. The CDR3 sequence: CASSLATGNNEQFF. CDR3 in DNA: TGCGCCAGCAGCTTGGCGACAGGGAACAATGAGCAGTTCTTC.

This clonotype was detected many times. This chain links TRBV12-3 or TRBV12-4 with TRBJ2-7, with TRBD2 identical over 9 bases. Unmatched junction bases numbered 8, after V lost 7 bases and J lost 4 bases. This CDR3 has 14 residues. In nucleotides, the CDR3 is TGTGCCAGCACTTTGCAAGCGGGAGGATACGAGCAGTACTTC. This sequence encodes CASTLQAGGYEQYF.